The rows below give T cell receptor beta chains drawn from one sample of a study of T cell responses to AZD1222 COVID-19 vaccine. Clones were read by immunoSEQ multiplex PCR, and TCRdb kept only the in-frame ones, dropping some. The sample has about 79,000 clones, 80% to 90% seen once. Sequencing used peripheral blood, obtained 28 days after the second AZD1222 dose. These receptors were taken from an adult who received the AZD1222 COVID-19 vaccine. CDR3s include the opening cysteine and the closing phenylalanine or tryptophan. A D gene is named only where the DNA matches it firmly. Some rows mark clone size as missing; the rest say once, few, many or name a class of expanded clone.

abundance: .; v_gene: TRBV5-8; j_gene: TRBJ1-5; d_gene: TRBD1; len: 15; CDR3aa: CASSSQGGLHQPQHF; CDR3nt: TGTGCCAGCAGCAGCCAGGGGGGACTCCACCAGCCCCAGCATTTT
abundance: .; v_gene: TRBV18; j_gene: TRBJ1-1; d_gene: .; len: 14; CDR3aa: CASGRGARDTEAFF; CDR3nt: TGTGCCAGCGGAAGGGGGGCGAGAGACACTGAAGCTTTCTTT
abundance: .; v_gene: TRBV6-5; j_gene: TRBJ2-7; d_gene: .; len: 14; CDR3aa: CASSYSIRTYEQYF; CDR3nt: TGTGCCAGCAGTTACTCGATTCGAACCTACGAGCAGTACTTC
abundance: once; v_gene: TRBV18; j_gene: TRBJ2-1; d_gene: TRBD2; len: 15; CDR3aa: CASSPQREGTDEQFF; CDR3nt: TGTGCCAGCTCACCCCAGCGGGAGGGCACCGATGAGCAGTTCTTC
abundance: .; v_gene: TRBV27; j_gene: TRBJ1-6; d_gene: .; len: 13; CDR3aa: CASSPRDYSPLHF; CDR3nt: TGTGCCAGCAGCCCCCGGGATTATTCACCCCTCCACTTT
abundance: .; v_gene: TRBV5-1; j_gene: TRBJ1-3; d_gene: .; len: 14; CDR3aa: CASSFESSGNTIYF; CDR3nt: TGCGCCAGCAGTTTCGAGTCCTCTGGAAACACCATATATTTT
abundance: .; v_gene: TRBV7-9; j_gene: TRBJ1-2; d_gene: .; len: 14; CDR3aa: CASSPVTRARGYTF; CDR3nt: TGTGCCAGCAGCCCGGTGACCAGGGCCCGTGGCTACACCTTC
abundance: .; v_gene: TRBV5-1; j_gene: TRBJ1-1; d_gene: .; len: 13; CDR3aa: CASSLDGGTEAFF; CDR3nt: TGCGCCAGCAGCTTGGACGGAGGCACTGAAGCTTTCTTT
abundance: .; v_gene: TRBV9; j_gene: TRBJ2-7; d_gene: .; len: 14; CDR3aa: CASSVSLSGYEQYF; CDR3nt: TGTGCCAGCAGCGTAAGTCTGTCCGGCTACGAGCAGTACTTC
abundance: .; v_gene: TRBV6-5; j_gene: TRBJ2-1; d_gene: .; len: 14; CDR3aa: CASRPGDTHNEQFF; CDR3nt: TGTGCCAGCAGACCGGGGGACACTCACAATGAGCAGTTCTTC
abundance: .; v_gene: TRBV5-5; j_gene: TRBJ2-7; d_gene: TRBD1; len: 15; CDR3aa: CASSLGRTGELRKYF; CDR3nt: TGTGCCAGCAGCCTGGGCAGGACAGGTGAACTGAGGAAGTACTTC
abundance: .; v_gene: TRBV6-5; j_gene: TRBJ2-6; d_gene: .; len: 13; CDR3aa: CAVASPGANVLTF; CDR3nt: TGTGCCGTAGCCAGCCCTGGGGCCAACGTCCTGACTTTC
abundance: .; v_gene: TRBV14; j_gene: TRBJ2-2; d_gene: .; len: 13; CDR3aa: CASSPWGTGELFF; CDR3nt: TGTGCCAGCAGCCCCTGGGGAACCGGGGAGCTGTTTTTT
abundance: .; v_gene: TRBV5-1; j_gene: TRBJ1-2; d_gene: TRBD1; len: 17; CDR3aa: CASSLAWRRGRGYGYTF; CDR3nt: TGCGCCAGCAGCTTGGCCTGGCGCAGGGGGCGAGGCTATGGCTACACCTTC
abundance: .; v_gene: TRBV5-4; j_gene: TRBJ1-2; d_gene: .; len: 13; CDR3aa: CASSLDNNYGYTF; CDR3nt: TGTGCCAGCAGCTTGGACAATAACTATGGCTACACCTTC
abundance: .; v_gene: TRBV2; j_gene: TRBJ2-2; d_gene: .; len: 14; CDR3aa: CASRAPSNTGELFF; CDR3nt: TGTGCCAGCAGGGCCCCATCGAACACCGGGGAGCTGTTTTTT
abundance: .; v_gene: TRBV14; j_gene: TRBJ1-1; d_gene: .; len: 14; CDR3aa: CASSWADGRAEAFF; CDR3nt: TGTGCCAGCAGCTGGGCTGACGGTCGGGCTGAAGCTTTCTTT